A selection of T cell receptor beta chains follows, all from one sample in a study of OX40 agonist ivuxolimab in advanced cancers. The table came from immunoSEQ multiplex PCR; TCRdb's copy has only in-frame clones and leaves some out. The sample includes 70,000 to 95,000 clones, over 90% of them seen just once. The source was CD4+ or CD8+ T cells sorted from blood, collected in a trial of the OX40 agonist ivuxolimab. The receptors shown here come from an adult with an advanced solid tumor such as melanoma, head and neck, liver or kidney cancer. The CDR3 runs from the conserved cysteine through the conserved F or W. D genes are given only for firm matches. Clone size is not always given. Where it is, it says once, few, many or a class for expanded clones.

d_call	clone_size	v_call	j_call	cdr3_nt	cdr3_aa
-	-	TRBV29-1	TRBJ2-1	TGCAGCGTTGAAGATAGGGGGGATGAGCAGTTCTTC	CSVEDRGDEQFF
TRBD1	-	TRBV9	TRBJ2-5	TGTGCCAGCAGCGCATCCGGGACAGGGATTGACTTC	CASSASGTGIDF
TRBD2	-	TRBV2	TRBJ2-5	TGTGCCAGCGGGACTAGCGGGGAGACCCAGTACTTC	CASGTSGETQYF
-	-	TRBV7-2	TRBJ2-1	TGTGCCAGCAGCTTTGACCCCCTCAATGAGCAGTTCTTC	CASSFDPLNEQFF
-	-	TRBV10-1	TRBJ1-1	TGCGCCAGCAGCGACGGCCCGCCGAACACTGAAGCTTTCTTT	CASSDGPPNTEAFF
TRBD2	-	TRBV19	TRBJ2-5	TGTGCCAGTAGTCCCACCGGGACTAGCGGGAGTAGGAGCGAGACCCAGTACTTC	CASSPTGTSGSRSETQYF
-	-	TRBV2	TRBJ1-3	TGTGCCAGCAGCAATGACCATGTTTCGGGAAACACCATATATTTT	CASSNDHVSGNTIYF
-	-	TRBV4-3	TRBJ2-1	TGCGCCAGCAGCCAAGAGCCTGGGTCCAATGAGCAGTTCTTC	CASSQEPGSNEQFF
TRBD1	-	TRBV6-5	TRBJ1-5	TGTGCCAGCAGACAGGGGAGTTTCAATCAGCCCCAGCATTTT	CASRQGSFNQPQHF
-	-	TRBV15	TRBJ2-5	TGTGCCACCAGCGGAGGAAGACAGGACCAAGAGACCCAGTACTTC	CATSGGRQDQETQYF
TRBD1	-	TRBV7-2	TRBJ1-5	TGTGCCAGCAGCGGACAGGGTATGGATCAGCCCCAGCATTTT	CASSGQGMDQPQHF
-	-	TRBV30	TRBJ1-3	TGTGCCTGGTCGAGACAGGCTGGAAACACCATATATTTT	CAWSRQAGNTIYF
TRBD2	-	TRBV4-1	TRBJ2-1	TGCGCCAGCAGCCAAGTAGACATGGGACTAGCGGGTGAGCAGTTCTTC	CASSQVDMGLAGEQFF
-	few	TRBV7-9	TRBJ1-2	TGTGCCAGCAGCTTGGAAGGACGGATTACCGATGGCTACACCTTC	CASSLEGRITDGYTF
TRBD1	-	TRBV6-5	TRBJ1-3	TGTGCCAGCAGTTACGGGGACAGCGTGGGAAACACCATATATTTT	CASSYGDSVGNTIYF
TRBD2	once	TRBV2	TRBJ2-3	TGTGCCAGCACCTCTGAACGGGGGGAGTGGGCAGATACGCAGTATTTT	CASTSERGEWADTQYF
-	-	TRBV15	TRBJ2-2	TGTGCCACCAGCGGAAGAACGCAAATACAGGGCACCGGGGAGCTGTTTTTT	CATSGRTQIQGTGELFF
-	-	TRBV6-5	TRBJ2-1	TGTGCCAGCACCCGCGGGCCGGGAGAATACAATGAGCAGTTCTTC	CASTRGPGEYNEQFF
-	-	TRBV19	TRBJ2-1	TGTGCCAGTAGTGAAGGGAATGAGCAGTTCTTC	CASSEGNEQFF
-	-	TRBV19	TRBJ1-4	TGTGCCAGTAGCCTACAGGAAGGAAAACTGTTTTTT	CASSLQEGKLFF
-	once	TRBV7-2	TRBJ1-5	TGTGCCAGCAGCTTGCTCGGCACAGTCAATCAGCCCCAGCATTTT	CASSLLGTVNQPQHF
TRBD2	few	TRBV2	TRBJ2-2	TGTGCCAGCAGTGGGTCCCCTAGCGGGAACACCGGGGAGCTGTTTTTT	CASSGSPSGNTGELFF
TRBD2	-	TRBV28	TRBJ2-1	TGTGCCAGCACCGGGGGGGCTAGCGGAAACAATGAGCAGTTCTTC	CASTGGASGNNEQFF
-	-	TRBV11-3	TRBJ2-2	TGTGCCAGCAGCTTTAGGGGGAGGGCGTCCGGGGAGCTGTTTTTT	CASSFRGRASGELFF
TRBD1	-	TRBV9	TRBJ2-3	TGTGCCAGCAGCCGGACAGGGGCTAGCACAGATACGCAGTATTTT	CASSRTGASTDTQYF
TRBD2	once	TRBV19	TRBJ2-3	TGTGCCAGTAGAGAGGCTAGCGGGAGGAGGAATACGCAGTATTTT	CASREASGRRNTQYF
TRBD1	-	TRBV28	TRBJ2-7	TGTGCCAGCGACGGGGGACAGGCTCGCGAGCAGTACTTC	CASDGGQAREQYF
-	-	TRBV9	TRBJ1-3	TGTGCCAGCAGCGTAGACCCCCAGGGCTCTGGAAACACCATATATTTT	CASSVDPQGSGNTIYF
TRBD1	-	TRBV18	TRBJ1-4	TGTGCCAGCTCACTATCCGGGACAGGGAATGAAAAACTGTTTTTT	CASSLSGTGNEKLFF
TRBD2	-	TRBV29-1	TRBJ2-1	TGCAGCGTTGATCCAGCGGGGCAGGGAAATGAGCAGTTCTTC	CSVDPAGQGNEQFF
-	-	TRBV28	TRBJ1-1	TGTGCCACCCGACGGGACCCGAACACTGAAGCTTTCTTT	CATRRDPNTEAFF
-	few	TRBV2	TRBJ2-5	TGTGCCAGCTCGGGGCTGACACAAGAGACCCAGTACTTC	CASSGLTQETQYF
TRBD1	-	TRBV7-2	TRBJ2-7	TGTGCCAGCAGAGGGAGACAGGGCGTACCCTACGAGCAGTACTTC	CASRGRQGVPYEQYF
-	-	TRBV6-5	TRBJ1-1	TGTGCCACCTCCGGTGACAGGCCCACTGAAGCTTTCTTT	CATSGDRPTEAFF
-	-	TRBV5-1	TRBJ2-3	TGCGCCAGCAGCGGGGAGGGGGGCGAAGATACGCAGTATTTT	CASSGEGGEDTQYF
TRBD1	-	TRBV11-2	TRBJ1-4	TGTGCCAGCAGGGGGGACAGGGGGAATGAAAAACTGTTTTTT	CASRGDRGNEKLFF
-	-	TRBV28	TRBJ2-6	TGTGCCAGCAGTGTCCAGGGTGACACTGGGGCCAACGTCCTGACTTTC	CASSVQGDTGANVLTF
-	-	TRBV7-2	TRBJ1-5	TGTGCCAGCAGCTTACGGCCCGGGGATCAGCCCCAGCATTTT	CASSLRPGDQPQHF